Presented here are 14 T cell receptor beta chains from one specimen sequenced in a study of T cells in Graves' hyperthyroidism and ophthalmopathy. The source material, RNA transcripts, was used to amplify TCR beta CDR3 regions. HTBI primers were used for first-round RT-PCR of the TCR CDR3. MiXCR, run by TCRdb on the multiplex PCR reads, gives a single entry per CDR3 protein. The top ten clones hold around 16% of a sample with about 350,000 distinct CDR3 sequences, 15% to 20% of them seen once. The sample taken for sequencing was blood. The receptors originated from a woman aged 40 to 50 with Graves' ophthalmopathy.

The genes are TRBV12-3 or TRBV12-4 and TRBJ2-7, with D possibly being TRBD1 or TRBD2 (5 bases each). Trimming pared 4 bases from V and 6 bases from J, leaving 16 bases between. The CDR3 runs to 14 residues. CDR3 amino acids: CASSSQAPGSEQYF. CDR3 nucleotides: TGTGCCAGCAGTTCACAGGCCCCGGGGAGCGAGCAGTACTTC.

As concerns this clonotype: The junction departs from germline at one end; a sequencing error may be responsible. The CDR3 region is CASSGHREQPQLF. CDR3 bases: TGTGCCAGCAGTGGGCACAGGGAACAGCCCCAGCTTTTT. The genes are TRBV6-1 and TRBJ1-5, with a possible D match to TRBD1 (6 bases). The CDR3 loop spans 13 amino acids. The germline CDR1 and CDR2 sequences are MNHNS and SASEGT.

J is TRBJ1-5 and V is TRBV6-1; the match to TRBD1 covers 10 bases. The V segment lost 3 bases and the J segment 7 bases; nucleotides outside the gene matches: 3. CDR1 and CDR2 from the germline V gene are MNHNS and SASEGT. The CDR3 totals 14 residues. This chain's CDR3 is CASSDGQGVQPQHF. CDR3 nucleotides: TGTGCCAGCAGTGACGGACAGGGGGTGCAGCCCCAGCATTTT.

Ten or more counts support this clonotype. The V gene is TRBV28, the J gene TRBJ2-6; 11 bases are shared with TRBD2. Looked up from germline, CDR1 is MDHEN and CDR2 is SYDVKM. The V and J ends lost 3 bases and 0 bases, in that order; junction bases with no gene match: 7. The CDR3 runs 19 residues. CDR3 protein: CASSLVSGRGSSGANVLTF. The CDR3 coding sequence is TGTGCCAGCAGTTTGGTTAGCGGGAGGGGCTCCTCTGGGGCCAACGTCCTGACTTTC.

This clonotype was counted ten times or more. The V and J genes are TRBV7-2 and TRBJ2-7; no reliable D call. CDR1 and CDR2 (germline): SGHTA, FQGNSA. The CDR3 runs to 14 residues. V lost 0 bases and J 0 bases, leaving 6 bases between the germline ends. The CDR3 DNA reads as TGTGCCAGCAGCTTAGCACTGGACTCCTACGAGCAGTACTTC. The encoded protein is CASSLALDSYEQYF.

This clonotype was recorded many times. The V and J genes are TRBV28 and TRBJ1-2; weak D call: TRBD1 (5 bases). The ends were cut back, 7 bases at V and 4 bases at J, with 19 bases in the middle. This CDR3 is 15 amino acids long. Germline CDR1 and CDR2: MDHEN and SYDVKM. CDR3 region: CASIPRNRRLYGYTF. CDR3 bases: TGTGCCAGCATCCCCCGCAACAGGAGACTCTATGGCTACACCTTC.

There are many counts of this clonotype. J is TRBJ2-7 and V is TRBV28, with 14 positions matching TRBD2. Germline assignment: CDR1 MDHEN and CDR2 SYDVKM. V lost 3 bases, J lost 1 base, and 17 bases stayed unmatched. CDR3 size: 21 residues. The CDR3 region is CASSFALGSTSGRGGSYEQYF. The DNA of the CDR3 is TGTGCCAGCAGTTTTGCCCTCGGCTCGACTAGCGGGAGGGGGGGATCCTACGAGCAGTACTTC.

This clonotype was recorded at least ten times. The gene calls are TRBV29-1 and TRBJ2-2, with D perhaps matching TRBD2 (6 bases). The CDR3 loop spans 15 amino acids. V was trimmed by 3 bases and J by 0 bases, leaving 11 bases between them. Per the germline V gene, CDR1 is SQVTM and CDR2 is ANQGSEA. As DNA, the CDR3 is TGCAGCGTTGAGTACGCGGGATCGAACACCGGGGAGCTGTTTTTT. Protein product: CSVEYAGSNTGELFF.

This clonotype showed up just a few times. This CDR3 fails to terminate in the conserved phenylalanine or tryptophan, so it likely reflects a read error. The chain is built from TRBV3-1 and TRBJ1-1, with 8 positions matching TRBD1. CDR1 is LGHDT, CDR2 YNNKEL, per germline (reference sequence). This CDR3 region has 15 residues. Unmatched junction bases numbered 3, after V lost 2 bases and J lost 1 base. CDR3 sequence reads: CASSQSGTGNTEAFL. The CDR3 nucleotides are TGTGCCAGCAGCCAATCTGGGACAGGGAACACTGAAGCTTTCCTT.

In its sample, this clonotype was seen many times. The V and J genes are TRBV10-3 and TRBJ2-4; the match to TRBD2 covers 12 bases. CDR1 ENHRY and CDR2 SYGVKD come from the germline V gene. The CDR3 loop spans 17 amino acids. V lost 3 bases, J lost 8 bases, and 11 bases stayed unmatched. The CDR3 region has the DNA TGTGCCATCAGTGACACCGATCTAGCGGGAGGGGGGTACATTCAGTACTTC. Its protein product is CAISDTDLAGGGYIQYF.

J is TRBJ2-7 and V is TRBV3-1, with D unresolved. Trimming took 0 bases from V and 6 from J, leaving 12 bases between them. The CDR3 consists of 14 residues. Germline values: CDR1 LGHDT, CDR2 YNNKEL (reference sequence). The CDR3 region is CASSQDLEAGEQYF. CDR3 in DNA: TGTGCCAGCAGCCAAGATCTGGAAGCAGGCGAGCAGTACTTC.

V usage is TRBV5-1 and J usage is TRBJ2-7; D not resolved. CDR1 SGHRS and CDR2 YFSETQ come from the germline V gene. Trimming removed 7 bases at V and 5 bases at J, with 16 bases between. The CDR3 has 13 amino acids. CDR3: CASSRVGADEQYF. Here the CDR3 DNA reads TGCGCCAGCTCAAGGGTGGGCGCGGACGAGCAGTACTTC.

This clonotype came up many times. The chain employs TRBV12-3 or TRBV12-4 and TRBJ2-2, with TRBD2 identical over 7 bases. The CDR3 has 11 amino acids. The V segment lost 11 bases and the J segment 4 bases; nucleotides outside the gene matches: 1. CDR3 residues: CAGRGTGELFF. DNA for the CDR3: TGTGCCGGGAGGGGCACCGGGGAGCTGTTTTTT.

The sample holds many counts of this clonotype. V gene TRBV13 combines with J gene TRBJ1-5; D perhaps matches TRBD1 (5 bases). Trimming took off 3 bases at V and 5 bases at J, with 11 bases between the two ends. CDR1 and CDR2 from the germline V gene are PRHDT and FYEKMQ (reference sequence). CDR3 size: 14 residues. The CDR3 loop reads CASSLTGDHQPQHF. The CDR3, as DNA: TGTGCCAGCAGCTTGACGGGGGACCATCAGCCCCAGCATTTT.